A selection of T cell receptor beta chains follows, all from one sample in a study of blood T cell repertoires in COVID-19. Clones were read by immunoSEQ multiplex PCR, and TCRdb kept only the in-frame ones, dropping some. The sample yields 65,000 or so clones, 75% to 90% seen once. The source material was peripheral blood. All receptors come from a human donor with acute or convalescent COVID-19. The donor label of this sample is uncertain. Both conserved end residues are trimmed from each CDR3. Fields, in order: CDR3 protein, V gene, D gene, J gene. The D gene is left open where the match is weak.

CDR3 protein: ASRTGQRGTGELF
V gene: TRBV6-5
D gene: TRBD1
J gene: TRBJ2-2

CDR3 protein: ASSGGTSAAKADTQY
V gene: TRBV5-1
D gene: TRBD2
J gene: TRBJ2-3

CDR3 protein: SDPGQGTQETQY
V gene: TRBV29-1
D gene: TRBD1
J gene: TRBJ2-5

CDR3 protein: ASSLGRLAAQETQY
V gene: TRBV7-7
D gene: TRBD2
J gene: TRBJ2-5

CDR3 protein: ASSRPTGGQETQY
V gene: TRBV7-9
D gene: -
J gene: TRBJ2-5

CDR3 protein: ASSPPDGTGNTIY
V gene: TRBV5-1
D gene: -
J gene: TRBJ1-3

CDR3 protein: ASRTQEGGNWGNQPQH
V gene: TRBV27
D gene: -
J gene: TRBJ1-5

CDR3 protein: ASSSLGVGGNTGELF
V gene: TRBV5-1
D gene: -
J gene: TRBJ2-2

CDR3 protein: ASSLLGAGTGDEQY
V gene: TRBV3-1/TRBV3-2
D gene: TRBD1
J gene: TRBJ2-7

CDR3 protein: ASSLGDYGNQPQH
V gene: TRBV11-2
D gene: -
J gene: TRBJ1-5

CDR3 protein: ASSPGQGAGNTIY
V gene: TRBV2
D gene: TRBD1
J gene: TRBJ1-3

CDR3 protein: ASSLLPYGGGETQY
V gene: TRBV4-1
D gene: -
J gene: TRBJ2-5

CDR3 protein: SASKSGEEDENIQY
V gene: TRBV20-1
D gene: TRBD2
J gene: TRBJ2-4

CDR3 protein: ASSLGQYYGYT
V gene: TRBV12-3/TRBV12-4
D gene: -
J gene: TRBJ1-2

CDR3 protein: ATSSVGTGELF
V gene: TRBV19
D gene: -
J gene: TRBJ2-2

CDR3 protein: SASIFRNYSNQPQH
V gene: TRBV20-1
D gene: -
J gene: TRBJ1-5

CDR3 protein: ASRVAEIDEQF
V gene: TRBV5-1
D gene: -
J gene: TRBJ2-1

CDR3 protein: ATSDLQGLGGYGYT
V gene: TRBV24-1
D gene: -
J gene: TRBJ1-2

CDR3 protein: ASGQGKNQPQH
V gene: TRBV15
D gene: TRBD1
J gene: TRBJ1-5

CDR3 protein: ASSLSYGYT
V gene: TRBV28
D gene: -
J gene: TRBJ1-2

CDR3 protein: AWRSPNFYPPQAF
V gene: TRBV30
D gene: -
J gene: TRBJ1-1

CDR3 protein: ASSLVPPSSPNQRGGYGYT
V gene: TRBV7-6
D gene: -
J gene: TRBJ1-2

CDR3 protein: ASNRDRGDSPLH
V gene: TRBV5-1
D gene: TRBD1
J gene: TRBJ1-6

CDR3 protein: ASGAGGAYNEQF
V gene: TRBV10-1
D gene: TRBD2
J gene: TRBJ2-1

CDR3 protein: ASSQEGGGEKLF
V gene: TRBV5-4
D gene: -
J gene: TRBJ1-4

CDR3 protein: ASSSTDRGQDTGELF
V gene: TRBV2
D gene: TRBD1
J gene: TRBJ2-2

CDR3 protein: ASSFVRRTDTQY
V gene: TRBV28
D gene: -
J gene: TRBJ2-3

CDR3 protein: ASSLVARGGGETQY
V gene: TRBV7-2
D gene: TRBD2
J gene: TRBJ2-5

CDR3 protein: ASSPALAGATNTGELF
V gene: TRBV5-1
D gene: TRBD2
J gene: TRBJ2-2

CDR3 protein: ASSESFAGYEQY
V gene: TRBV10-1
D gene: -
J gene: TRBJ2-7

CDR3 protein: ASTGGLGLSNQPQH
V gene: TRBV2
D gene: -
J gene: TRBJ1-5

CDR3 protein: ASSESIVSWPEQF
V gene: TRBV10-2
D gene: -
J gene: TRBJ2-1

CDR3 protein: ASSGAGTSLRY
V gene: TRBV27
D gene: TRBD2
J gene: TRBJ2-5

CDR3 protein: ASSLDRDRGGEQF
V gene: TRBV11-2
D gene: TRBD1
J gene: TRBJ2-1

CDR3 protein: ASSDSPLTEAF
V gene: TRBV6-4
D gene: -
J gene: TRBJ1-1

CDR3 protein: ASSPGTSGGASGANVLT
V gene: TRBV11-3
D gene: TRBD2
J gene: TRBJ2-6

CDR3 protein: ASSVGAGGASYNEQF
V gene: TRBV5-1
D gene: TRBD1
J gene: TRBJ2-1

CDR3 protein: ASSPGNSPLH
V gene: TRBV3-1/TRBV3-2
D gene: -
J gene: TRBJ1-6

CDR3 protein: ASSLMQRGFNEQF
V gene: TRBV5-1
D gene: TRBD2
J gene: TRBJ2-1

CDR3 protein: AWSPLRGRSEKLF
V gene: TRBV30
D gene: TRBD1
J gene: TRBJ1-4

CDR3 protein: AIRKRGSSYNEQF
V gene: TRBV10-3
D gene: TRBD2
J gene: TRBJ2-1

CDR3 protein: AWESGEVHSGNTIY
V gene: TRBV30
D gene: -
J gene: TRBJ1-3

CDR3 protein: ASSPVLAGPAGWETQY
V gene: TRBV18
D gene: TRBD2
J gene: TRBJ2-5

CDR3 protein: ASSLTGSAGELF
V gene: TRBV5-1
D gene: -
J gene: TRBJ2-2

CDR3 protein: ASRPLAGGLGTQY
V gene: TRBV27
D gene: TRBD2
J gene: TRBJ2-5

CDR3 protein: ASTPKGFEKLF
V gene: TRBV19
D gene: -
J gene: TRBJ1-4

CDR3 protein: ASSTPGQGARTNTGELF
V gene: TRBV19
D gene: TRBD1
J gene: TRBJ2-2

CDR3 protein: ASSPGQSSGNTIY
V gene: TRBV5-1
D gene: -
J gene: TRBJ1-3

CDR3 protein: ASSLGLRGTGTDEQF
V gene: TRBV11-3
D gene: TRBD1
J gene: TRBJ2-1

CDR3 protein: ASSVVGGGGTGELF
V gene: TRBV9
D gene: -
J gene: TRBJ2-2

CDR3 protein: ASSQDGGGGYT
V gene: TRBV3-1/TRBV3-2
D gene: -
J gene: TRBJ1-2

CDR3 protein: SVPGGTGELF
V gene: TRBV29-1
D gene: -
J gene: TRBJ2-2

CDR3 protein: ASSAPRGGTANTEAF
V gene: TRBV19
D gene: -
J gene: TRBJ1-1

CDR3 protein: ASSQDLRYPGTGELF
V gene: TRBV3-1/TRBV3-2
D gene: -
J gene: TRBJ2-2

CDR3 protein: ASSDGDRGSQETQY
V gene: TRBV6-1
D gene: TRBD1
J gene: TRBJ2-5

CDR3 protein: AWSVLGVPNEKLF
V gene: TRBV30
D gene: -
J gene: TRBJ1-4